This T cell receptor (beta chain) was obtained from a study of blood T cell repertoires in COVID-19. Study-level information: From the United States, Italy and Spain came samples of acute and convalescent COVID-19.

The participants were between about 18 and 90 years old and came from roughly 25 US areas. Participants' reported clinical history set cohort assignment. This CDR3 region has 15 residues. The ends were cut back, 4 bases at V and 6 bases at J, with 17 bases in the middle. The germline CDR1 and CDR2 sequences are SGDLS and YYNGEE. Authors' data handling: Amplified reference gene primers provided the basis for estimating nucleated cell counts. Method: immunoSEQ multiplex PCR; TCRdb's copy keeps in-frame clones and lacks some. The D gene and trimming were derived from the DNA, and the V and J assignments and clone size from that table. The sample lists about 240,000 clones; around 89% were seen once.

Input material: PBMCs or T cells enriched from blood (not recorded which). The rearrangement joins TRBV9 to TRBJ1-5; possibly TRBD1 for D (6 bases). This receptor was identified in a man aged 40-49 years who had recovered from COVID-19. For the CDR3, the DNA is TGTGCCAGCAGCAAGCAGGGGTTCAGGGCTCAGCCCCAGCATTTT. This translates into CASSKQGFRAQPQHF.